The source of this T cell receptor beta chain is a study of T cell changes during pregnancy in multiple sclerosis. Clones were sequenced by immunoSEQ multiplex PCR, and TCRdb holds only the in-frame ones, with some missing. The sample comprises 40,000 or so clones, nearly 90% of which are singletons, and about 1.2% rests with the top ten. This clone was observed a single time. The clonotype originates from a female donor with multiple sclerosis, enrolled in a pregnancy study. The starting material was CD4+ T cells from peripheral blood mononuclear cells, obtained in the first trimester of pregnancy.

The CDR3 reads CASSEGGTSGTTDTQYF. In DNA, the CDR3 is TGCGCCAGCAGTGAGGGGGGGACTAGCGGAACCACAGATACGCAGTATTTT. This chain joins TRBV10-1 and TRBJ2-3; 11 positions agree with TRBD2. The germline V gene has CDR1 WNHNN and CDR2 SYGVQD (reference sequence). V gave up 2 bases and J gave up 2 bases; unmatched junction bases: 6. There are 17 residues in the CDR3.